This T cell receptor beta chain stems from a study of human T cells and chemical hapten exposure. Overall study results and limits: With regard to DPC sensitization, TCRs above 1 in 1000 frequency did not change. Alopecia affecting every donor means their immune response may not match healthy people's.

Details on this clonotype: Its antigen is as yet unknown.

Time point described: patch test 1, 2 weeks after DPC sensitization. Treatment of the sample: therapeutic diphenylcyclopropenone sensitization with weekly scalp DPC. Blood collection took place prior to placing each patch test. Unfractionated whole blood yielded total RNA. From the RACE reads, TCRdb called clonotypes with MiXCR, one entry per CDR3 protein. Here the sample spans 95,000 to 130,000 distinct CDR3 sequences, 9.5% to 13% being singletons. V was pared by 0 bases and J by 9 bases, with 12 bases between. This CDR3 is built from 14 residues. Germline V gives CDR1 LGHNA, CDR2 YSLEER. This TCR derives from a woman in her fifties or sixties with alopecia areata. Some clones in this sample may be carry-over from other donors' samples. The sample in question was whole blood, obtained in connection with sensitization to the hapten diphenylcyclopropenone (DPC). The chain couples TRBV4-3 to TRBJ2-1, with a possible D match to TRBD2 (6 bases). The CDR3: CASSQELARREQFF. CDR3 bases: TGCGCCAGCAGCCAAGAACTAGCCAGGCGTGAGCAGTTCTTC.